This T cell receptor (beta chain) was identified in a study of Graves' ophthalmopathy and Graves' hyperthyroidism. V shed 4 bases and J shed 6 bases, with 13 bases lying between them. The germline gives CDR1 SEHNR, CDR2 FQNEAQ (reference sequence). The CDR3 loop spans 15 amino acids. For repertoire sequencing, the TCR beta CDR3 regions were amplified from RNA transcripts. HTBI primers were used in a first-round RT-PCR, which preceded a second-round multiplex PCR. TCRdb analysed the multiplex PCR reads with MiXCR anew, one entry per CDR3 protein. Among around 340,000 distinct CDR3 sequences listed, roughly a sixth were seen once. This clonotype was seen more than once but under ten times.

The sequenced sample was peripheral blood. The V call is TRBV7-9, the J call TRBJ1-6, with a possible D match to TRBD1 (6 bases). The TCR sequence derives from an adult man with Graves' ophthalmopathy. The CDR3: CASSSGQWINSPLHF. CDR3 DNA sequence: TGTGCCAGCAGCTCCGGACAGTGGATTAATTCACCCCTCCACTTT.